This section outlines one T cell receptor beta chain sequence together with its context. The antigen is unknown. In each case, RNA was isolated and then reverse transcribed into cDNA as the sequencing template. Assay: immunoSEQ multiplex PCR; the TCRdb copy retains only in-frame clones and omits some. The sample records about 200,000 clones, roughly three fifths being singletons. This specimen belongs to a study of CD8+ T cells in alopecia areata. Overall study results and limits: Within the top 100, expanded CD8+ clones significantly decreased with tofacitinib, as did scalp clonality.

The treatment was: oral pan-JAK inhibitor, 5-10 mg twice daily. Both CD4+ and CD8+ T cells were separated by sorting PBMCs. V dropped 1 base and J dropped 1 base, with 13 bases sitting between them. CDR3 size: 16 residues. CDR1 is SGHTA and CDR2 is FQGNSA in the germline V gene. The chain uses TRBV7-2 and TRBJ1-2; maybe TRBD1 (6 bases). The sequence was obtained from a human donor with alopecia areata. The starting material was CD4+ T cells sorted from blood, obtained between weeks 49 and 50, from a patient treated with tofacitinib. The CDR3 DNA reads TGTGCCAGCAGCTTAGGTCTGGGGGCAAATAACTATGGCTACACCTTC. Amino acid sequence: CASSLGLGANNYGYTF.